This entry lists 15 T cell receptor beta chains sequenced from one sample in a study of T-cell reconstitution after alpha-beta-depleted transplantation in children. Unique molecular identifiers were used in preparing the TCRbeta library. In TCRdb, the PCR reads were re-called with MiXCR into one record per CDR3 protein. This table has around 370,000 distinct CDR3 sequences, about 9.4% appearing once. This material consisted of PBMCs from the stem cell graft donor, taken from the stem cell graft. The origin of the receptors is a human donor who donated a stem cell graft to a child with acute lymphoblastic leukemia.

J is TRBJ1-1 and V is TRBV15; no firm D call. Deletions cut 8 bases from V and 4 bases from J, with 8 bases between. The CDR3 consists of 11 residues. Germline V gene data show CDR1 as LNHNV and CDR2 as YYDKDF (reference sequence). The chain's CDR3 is CATVRGTEAFF. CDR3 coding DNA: TGTGCCACCGTTCGGGGCACTGAAGCTTTCTTT.

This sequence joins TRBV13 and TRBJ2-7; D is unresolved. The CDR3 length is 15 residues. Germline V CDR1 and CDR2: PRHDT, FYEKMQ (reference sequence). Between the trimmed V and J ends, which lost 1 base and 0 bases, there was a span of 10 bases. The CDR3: CASSLEPTPSYEQYF. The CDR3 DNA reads TGTGCCAGCAGCTTAGAACCTACCCCCTCCTACGAGCAGTACTTC.

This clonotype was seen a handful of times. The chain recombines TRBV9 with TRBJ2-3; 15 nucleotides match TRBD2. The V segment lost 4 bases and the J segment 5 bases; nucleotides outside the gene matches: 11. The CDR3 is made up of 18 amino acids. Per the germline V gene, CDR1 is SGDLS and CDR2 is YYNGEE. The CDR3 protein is CASSPTPGTSGRLDTQYF. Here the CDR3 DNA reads TGTGCCAGCAGCCCGACCCCCGGGACTAGCGGGAGGTTAGATACGCAGTATTTT.

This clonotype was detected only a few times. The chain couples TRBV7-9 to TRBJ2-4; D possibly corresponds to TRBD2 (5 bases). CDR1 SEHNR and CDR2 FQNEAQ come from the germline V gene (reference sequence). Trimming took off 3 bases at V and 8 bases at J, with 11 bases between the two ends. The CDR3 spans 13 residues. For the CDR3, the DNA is TGTGCCAGCAGCTTCATTGGGAGTGACATTCAGTACTTC. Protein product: CASSFIGSDIQYF.

This CDR3 reads CAGRTVTGELFF. The CDR3 region has the DNA TGTGCCGGAAGGACAGTCACCGGGGAGCTGTTTTTT. This chain joins TRBV7-9 and TRBJ2-2, with TRBD1 as a possible D gene (6 bases). Germline CDR1 is SEHNR and CDR2 is FQNEAQ (reference sequence). With 11 bases removed from V and 4 bases from J, the gap between germline ends came to 11 bases. The CDR3 extends over 12 amino acids.

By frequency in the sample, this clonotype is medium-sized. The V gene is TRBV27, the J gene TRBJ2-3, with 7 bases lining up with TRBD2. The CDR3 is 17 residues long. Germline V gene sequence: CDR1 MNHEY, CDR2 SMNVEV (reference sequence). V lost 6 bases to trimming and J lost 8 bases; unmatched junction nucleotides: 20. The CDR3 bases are TGTGCCAGCAGACCAAGCCCCCGTCCCAGCGGGGCCACTACGCAGTATTTT. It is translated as CASRPSPRPSGATTQYF.

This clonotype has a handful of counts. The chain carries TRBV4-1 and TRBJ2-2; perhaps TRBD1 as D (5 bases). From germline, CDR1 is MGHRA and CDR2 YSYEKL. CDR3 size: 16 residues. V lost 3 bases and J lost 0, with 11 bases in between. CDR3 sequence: CASSHPDSANTGELFF. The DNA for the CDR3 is TGCGCCAGCAGCCATCCCGACAGCGCGAACACCGGGGAGCTGTTTTTT.

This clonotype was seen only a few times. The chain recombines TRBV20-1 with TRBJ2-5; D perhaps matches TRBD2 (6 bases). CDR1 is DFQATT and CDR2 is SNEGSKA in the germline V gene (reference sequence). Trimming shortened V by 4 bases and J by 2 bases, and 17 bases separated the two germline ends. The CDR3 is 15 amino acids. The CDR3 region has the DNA TGCAGTGCTAACAGCCCTGGCGGGACTCAAGAGACCCAGTACTTC. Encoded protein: CSANSPGGTQETQYF.

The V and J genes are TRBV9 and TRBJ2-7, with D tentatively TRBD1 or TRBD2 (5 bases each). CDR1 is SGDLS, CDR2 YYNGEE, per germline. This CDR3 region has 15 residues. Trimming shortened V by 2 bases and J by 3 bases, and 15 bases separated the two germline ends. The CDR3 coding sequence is TGTGCCAGCAGCGTTGGGGGACGGTTGGACTACGAGCAGTACTTC. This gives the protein CASSVGGRLDYEQYF.

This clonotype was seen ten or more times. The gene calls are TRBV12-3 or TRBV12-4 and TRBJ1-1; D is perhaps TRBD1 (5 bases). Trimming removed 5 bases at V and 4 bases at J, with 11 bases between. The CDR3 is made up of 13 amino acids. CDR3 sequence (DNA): TGTGCCAGCAGTGGGTCGGGGCCCACTGAAGCTTTCTTT. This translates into CASSGSGPTEAFF.

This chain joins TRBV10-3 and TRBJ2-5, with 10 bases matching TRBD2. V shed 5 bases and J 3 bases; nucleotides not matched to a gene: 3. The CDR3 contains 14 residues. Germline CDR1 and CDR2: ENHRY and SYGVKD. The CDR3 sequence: CAISPGLAEETQYF. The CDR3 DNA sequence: TGTGCCATCAGTCCTGGACTAGCGGAAGAGACCCAGTACTTC.

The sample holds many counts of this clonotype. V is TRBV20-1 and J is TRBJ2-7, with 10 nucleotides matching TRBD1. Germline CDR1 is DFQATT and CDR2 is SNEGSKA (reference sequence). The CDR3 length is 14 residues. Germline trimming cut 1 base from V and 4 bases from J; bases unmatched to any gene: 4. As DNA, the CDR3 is TGCAGTGCTAGAGTGGGGACAGGGGTTTACGAGCAGTACTTC. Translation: CSARVGTGVYEQYF.

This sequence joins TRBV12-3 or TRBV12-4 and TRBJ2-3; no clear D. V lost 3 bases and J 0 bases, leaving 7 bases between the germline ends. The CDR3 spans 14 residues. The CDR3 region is CASSFGHSTDTQYF. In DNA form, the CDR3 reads TGTGCCAGCAGTTTCGGGCATAGCACAGATACGCAGTATTTT.

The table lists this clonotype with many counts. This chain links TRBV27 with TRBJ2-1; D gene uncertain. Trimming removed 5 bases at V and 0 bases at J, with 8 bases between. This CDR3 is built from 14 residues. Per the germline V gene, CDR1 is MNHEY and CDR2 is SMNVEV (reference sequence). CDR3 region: CASSIKSSYNEQFF. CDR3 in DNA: TGTGCCAGCAGTATTAAGAGCTCCTACAATGAGCAGTTCTTC.

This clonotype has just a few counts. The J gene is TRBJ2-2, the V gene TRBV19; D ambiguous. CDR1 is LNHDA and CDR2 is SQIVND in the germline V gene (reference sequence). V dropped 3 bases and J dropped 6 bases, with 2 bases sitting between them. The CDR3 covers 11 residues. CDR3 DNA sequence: TGTGCCAGTAGTATCCCCGGGGAGCTGTTTTTT. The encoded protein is CASSIPGELFF.